Sequencing of this TCR beta chain was carried out in a study of blood T cell repertoires in COVID-19. At the level of the study: The samples span acute and convalescent COVID-19 from the United States, Italy and Spain. The analysed material was cDNA or gDNA that came from T cells, B-cell-depleted T cells, or PBMCs.

Deletions cut 8 bases from V and 7 bases from J, with 17 bases between. The CDR3 runs to 14 residues. The V gene's germline CDR1 is WSHSY and CDR2 SAAADI. Study processing details: Nucleated cell counts were estimated from reference gene primer amplification. Profiling relied on immunoSEQ multiplex PCR, and the TCRdb table lists in-frame clones only, not all of them. That table is the source of V, J and clone size, and D and trimming were worked out from the DNA. The data show approximately 120,000 clones, 65% to 90% seen once. The clonotype originates from a man at least 80 years old with active or convalescent COVID-19. This chain joins TRBV10-2 and TRBJ2-2; weak D call: TRBD2 (6 bases). Sequencing was carried out using peripheral blood. The CDR3 DNA reads as TGCGCCAGCGGGGGGTCGACTTTGGGCGGGGAGCTGTTTTTT. Protein product: CASGGSTLGGELFF.